The clone carrying this T cell receptor (beta chain) showed up just once. This sample was included in a study of blood T cell repertoires in COVID-19. Enrollees, 18 to 89 years old, lived in 24 US areas. Participants' reported clinical history set cohort assignment. Germline CDR1 ENHRY, CDR2 SYGVKD. The V gene end was trimmed by 7 bases and the J gene end by 7 bases; junction bases not matched to a gene: 5. This CDR3 has 13 residues. The method was immunoSEQ multiplex PCR; TCRdb's version includes in-frame clones alone and lacks a portion of them. Of approximately 230,000 clones listed, 82% are singletons.

Sequencing used PBMCs or T cells enriched from blood (not recorded which). This TCR was sampled from a man aged 35 to 55 who had recovered from COVID-19. The V call is TRBV10-3, the J call TRBJ2-2; 8 bases map to TRBD2. The CDR3 region has the DNA TGTGCCATCAAATCAGCGGGGGTCGGGGAGCTGTTTTTT. Translating gives CAIKSAGVGELFF.